These T cell receptor beta chains were read from a single sample in a study of T cells in Graves' hyperthyroidism and ophthalmopathy. TCRdb itself ran the multiplex PCR reads through MiXCR, one entry per CDR3 protein. The sample records roughly 570,000 distinct CDR3 sequences, 35% to 55% being singletons. Sample: peripheral blood or thyroid tissue (not recorded which). All receptors derive from an adult woman with Graves' disease, either hyperthyroidism or ophthalmopathy (not recorded which). CDR3s include the opening cysteine and the closing phenylalanine or tryptophan.

CDR3: CSATAGVYQETQYF
V: TRBV20-1
J: TRBJ2-5

CDR3: CASTIAEQETQYF
V: TRBV7-8
J: TRBJ2-5

CDR3: CASSLAPRDGYTF
V: TRBV7-2
J: TRBJ1-2

CDR3: CAWSGTVNTEAFF
V: TRBV29-1
J: TRBJ1-1

CDR3: CASSPWMFGATNPNTEAFF
V: TRBV28
J: TRBJ1-1

CDR3: CASSLAGEDTGELFF
V: TRBV2
J: TRBJ2-2

CDR3: CASSEARGTSPLHF
V: TRBV2
J: TRBJ1-6

CDR3: CASSFRGINEQYF
V: TRBV28
J: TRBJ2-7

CDR3: CSGREASYEQYF
V: TRBV29-1
J: TRBJ2-7

CDR3: CASSLEVQGDQPQHF
V: TRBV7-4
J: TRBJ1-5

CDR3: CSVGGRGYEQYF
V: TRBV20-1
J: TRBJ2-7

CDR3: CSADGTGDRAQYF
V: TRBV20-1
J: TRBJ2-7

CDR3: CASSQEGPDTEAFF
V: TRBV24-1
J: TRBJ1-1

CDR3: CASSDRLLSYGYTF
V: TRBV7-2
J: TRBJ1-2

CDR3: CASSLGPSGSCTF
V: TRBV5-1
J: TRBJ1-2

CDR3: CASSPRGANTGELFF
V: TRBV9
J: TRBJ2-2

CDR3: CATRKTPGDSTVRGNQPQHF
V: TRBV15
J: TRBJ1-5

CDR3: CASSSSGAFRATHEKLFF
V: TRBV7-9
J: TRBJ1-4

CDR3: CSARGQQGNQPQHF
V: TRBV20-1
J: TRBJ1-5

CDR3: CASSEVGIGYTF
V: TRBV2
J: TRBJ1-2

CDR3: CSVERQLNTEAFF
V: TRBV29-1
J: TRBJ1-1

CDR3: CASSPLDRATYEQYF
V: TRBV7-9
J: TRBJ2-7

CDR3: CASSLAVMNTEAFF
V: TRBV7-6
J: TRBJ1-1

CDR3: CSVAGTSGKPNYGYTF
V: TRBV20-1
J: TRBJ1-2

CDR3: CSARDWGVIQPQHF
V: TRBV20-1
J: TRBJ1-5

CDR3: CASAGTGYEQYF
V: TRBV12-5
J: TRBJ2-7

CDR3: CASSTGLRATEAFF
V: TRBV19
J: TRBJ1-1

CDR3: CASSSDGAPNSPLHF
V: TRBV7-3
J: TRBJ1-6

CDR3: CASSNNRDRANEKLFF
V: TRBV7-2
J: TRBJ1-4

CDR3: CASSLVGVEETQYF
V: TRBV7-9
J: TRBJ2-5

CDR3: CASRRQGLNQPQHF
V: TRBV2
J: TRBJ1-5

CDR3: CASSHDHQYF
V: TRBV3-1
J: TRBJ2-5

CDR3: CSAAGAGSRETQHF
V: TRBV20-1
J: TRBJ1-5

CDR3: CASSPGQENYEQYF
V: TRBV18
J: TRBJ2-7

CDR3: CASSFSPPGPAGSPLHF
V: TRBV5-1
J: TRBJ1-6

CDR3: CASSLYQNTEAFF
V: TRBV7-2
J: TRBJ1-1

CDR3: CSVEDLPGKGGYTF
V: TRBV29-1
J: TRBJ1-2

CDR3: CSAPGTAYYGYTF
V: TRBV20-1
J: TRBJ1-2

CDR3: CASRGGSYSGNTIYF
V: TRBV12-3/TRBV12-4
J: TRBJ1-3

CDR3: CASSSGRTRATEAFF
V: TRBV7-8
J: TRBJ1-1

CDR3: CASTAGVNTEAFF
V: TRBV19
J: TRBJ1-1

CDR3: CASRSGYNSPLHF
V: TRBV28
J: TRBJ1-6

CDR3: CASSAAVHLEQYF
V: TRBV7-9
J: TRBJ2-7

CDR3: CSASGTVNYGYTF
V: TRBV20-1
J: TRBJ1-2

CDR3: CATSTGQVNYGYTF
V: TRBV15
J: TRBJ1-2

CDR3: CASSFGNRGWETQYF
V: TRBV7-2
J: TRBJ2-5

CDR3: CVSTGSNQPQHF
V: TRBV28
J: TRBJ1-5

CDR3: CAIGQGYEQYF
V: TRBV10-3
J: TRBJ2-7

CDR3: CASSLSGTVLYEQYF
V: TRBV27
J: TRBJ2-7